This section outlines one TCR beta chain sequence together with its context. The germline V gene encodes CDR1 DFQATT and CDR2 SNEGSKA (reference sequence). There are 15 residues in the CDR3. The V and J ends lost 8 bases and 1 base respectively, with 20 bases between them. This specimen comes from a study of T-cell reconstitution after alpha-beta-depleted transplantation in children. Construction of the TCRbeta library involved unique molecular identifiers. TCRdb itself ran the PCR reads through MiXCR, one entry per CDR3 protein. The sample lists roughly 350,000 distinct CDR3 sequences; about a tenth were seen once.

Material: PBMCs from the stem cell graft donor, obtained from the stem cell graft. The chain employs TRBV20-1 and TRBJ1-1; perhaps TRBD1 as D (5 bases). The receptor comes from a human donor who donated a stem cell graft to a child with acute lymphoblastic leukemia. The CDR3 loop reads CSTSRRGIGNTEAFF. The DNA of the CDR3 is TGCAGTACTTCTCGGCGGGGGATCGGGAACACTGAAGCTTTCTTT.